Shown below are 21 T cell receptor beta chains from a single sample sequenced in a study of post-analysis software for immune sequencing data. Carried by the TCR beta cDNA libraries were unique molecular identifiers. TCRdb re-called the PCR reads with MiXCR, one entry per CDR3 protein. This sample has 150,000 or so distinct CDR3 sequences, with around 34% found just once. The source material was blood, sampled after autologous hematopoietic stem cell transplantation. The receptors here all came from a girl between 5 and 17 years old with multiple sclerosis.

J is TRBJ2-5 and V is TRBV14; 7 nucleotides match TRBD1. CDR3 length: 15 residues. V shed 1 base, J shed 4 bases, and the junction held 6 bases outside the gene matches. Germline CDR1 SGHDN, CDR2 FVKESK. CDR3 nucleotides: TGTGCCAGCAGCCAAGGAAAGGCAGGGGGAGAGACCCAGTACTTC. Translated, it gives CASSQGKAGGETQYF.

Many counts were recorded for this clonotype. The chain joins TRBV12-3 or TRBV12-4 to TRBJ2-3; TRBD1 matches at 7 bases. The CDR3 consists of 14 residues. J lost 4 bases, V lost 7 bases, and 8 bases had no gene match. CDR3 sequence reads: CASTGDSPPDTQYF. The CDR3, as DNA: TGTGCCAGCACCGGGGACAGTCCGCCAGATACGCAGTATTTT.

The CDR3 protein is CASSLAPVNEKLFF. The CDR3 DNA sequence: TGTGCCAGCAGCTTAGCACCGGTTAATGAAAAACTGTTTTTT. J is TRBJ1-4 and V is TRBV7-8, with unresolved D. V was pared by 0 bases and J by 4 bases, with 6 bases between. The CDR3 has 14 residues. Germline V gene data show CDR1 as SGHVS and CDR2 as FQNEAQ. Filled out from reference TRBV7-8 and TRBJ1-4, the complete variable domain reads GAGVSQSPRYKVAKRGQDVALRCDPISGHVSLFWYQQALGQGPEFLTYFQNEAQLDKSGLPSDRFFAERPEGSVSTLKIQRTQQEDSAVYLCASSLAPVNEKLFFGSGTQLSVL.

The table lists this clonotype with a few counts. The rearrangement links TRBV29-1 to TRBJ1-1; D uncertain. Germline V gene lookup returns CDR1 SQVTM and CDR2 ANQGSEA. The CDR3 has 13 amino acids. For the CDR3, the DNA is TGCACCGGAAGGGAGGTGGAGGGCTCTGAAGCTTTCTTT. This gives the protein CTGREVEGSEAFF.

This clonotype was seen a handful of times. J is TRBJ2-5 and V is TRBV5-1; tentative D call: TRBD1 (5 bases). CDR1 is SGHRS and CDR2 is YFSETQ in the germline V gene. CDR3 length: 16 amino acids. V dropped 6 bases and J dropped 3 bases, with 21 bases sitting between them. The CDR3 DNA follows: TGCGCCAGCACGGCAGGGTCCTCCACGGCCAAAGAGACCCAGTACTTC. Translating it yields CASTAGSSTAKETQYF.

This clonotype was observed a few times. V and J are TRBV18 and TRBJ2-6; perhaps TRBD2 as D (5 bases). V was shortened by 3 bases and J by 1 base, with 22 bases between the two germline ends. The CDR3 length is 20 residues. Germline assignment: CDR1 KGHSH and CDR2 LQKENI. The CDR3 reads CASSPYLSRSRGSGANVLTF. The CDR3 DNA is TGTGCCAGCTCACCTTATCTGTCACGGTCTCGCGGGTCTGGGGCCAACGTCCTGACTTTC.

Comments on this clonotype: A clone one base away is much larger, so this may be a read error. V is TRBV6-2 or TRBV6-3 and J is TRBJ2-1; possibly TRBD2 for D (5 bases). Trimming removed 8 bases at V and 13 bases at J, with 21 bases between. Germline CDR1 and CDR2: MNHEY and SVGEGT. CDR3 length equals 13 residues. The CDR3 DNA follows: TGTGCCAGCTCACTGCTCCAAAGGGAGACCCAGTTCTTC. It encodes CASSLLQRETQFF.

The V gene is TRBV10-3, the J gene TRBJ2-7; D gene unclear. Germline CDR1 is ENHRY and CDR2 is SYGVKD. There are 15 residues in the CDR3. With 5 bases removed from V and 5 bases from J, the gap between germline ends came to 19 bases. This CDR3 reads CAISTTFNRSHEQYF. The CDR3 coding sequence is TGTGCCATCAGTACTACCTTTAACCGTTCCCACGAGCAGTACTTC.

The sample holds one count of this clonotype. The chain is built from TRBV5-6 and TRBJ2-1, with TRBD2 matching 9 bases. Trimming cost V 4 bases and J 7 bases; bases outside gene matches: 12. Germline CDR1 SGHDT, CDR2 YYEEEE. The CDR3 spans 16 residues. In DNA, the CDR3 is TGTGCCAGCAGCCCTGGACTAGCGCCTAGTCGGAATGAGCAGTTCTTC. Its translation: CASSPGLAPSRNEQFF.

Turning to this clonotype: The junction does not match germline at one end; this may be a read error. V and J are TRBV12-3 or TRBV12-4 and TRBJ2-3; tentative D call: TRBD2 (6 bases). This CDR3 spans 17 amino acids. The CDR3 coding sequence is TGTGCCAGTAGTTTACGCCCCCTAGCGTCGAGCACAGATACGCAGTATTTT. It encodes CASSLRPLASSTDTQYF.

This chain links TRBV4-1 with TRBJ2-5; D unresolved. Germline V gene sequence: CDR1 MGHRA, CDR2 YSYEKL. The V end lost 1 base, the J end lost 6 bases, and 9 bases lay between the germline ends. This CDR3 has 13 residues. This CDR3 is CASSQARRKTQYF. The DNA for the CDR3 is TGCGCCAGCAGCCAAGCCCGCAGGAAGACCCAGTACTTC.

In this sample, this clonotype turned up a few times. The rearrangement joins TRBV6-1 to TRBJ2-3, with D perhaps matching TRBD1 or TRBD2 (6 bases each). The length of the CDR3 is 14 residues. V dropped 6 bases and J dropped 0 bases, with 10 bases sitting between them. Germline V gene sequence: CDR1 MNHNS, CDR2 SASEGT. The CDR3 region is CASRTGRSTDTQYF. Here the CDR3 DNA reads TGTGCCAGCAGAACAGGGAGGAGCACAGATACGCAGTATTTT.

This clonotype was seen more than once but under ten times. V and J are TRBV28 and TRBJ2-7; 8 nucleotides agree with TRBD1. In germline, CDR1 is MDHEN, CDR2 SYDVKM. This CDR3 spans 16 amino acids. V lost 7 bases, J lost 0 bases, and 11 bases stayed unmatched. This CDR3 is CASTVWDRRSSYEQYF. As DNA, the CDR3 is TGTGCCAGCACCGTATGGGACAGGCGCAGCTCCTACGAGCAGTACTTC. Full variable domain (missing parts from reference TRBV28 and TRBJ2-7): DVKVTQSSRYLVKRTGEKVFLECVQDMDHENMFWYRQDPGLGLRLIYFSYDVKMKEKGDIPEGYSVSREKKERFSLILESASTNQTSMYLCASTVWDRRSSYEQYFGPGTRLTVT.

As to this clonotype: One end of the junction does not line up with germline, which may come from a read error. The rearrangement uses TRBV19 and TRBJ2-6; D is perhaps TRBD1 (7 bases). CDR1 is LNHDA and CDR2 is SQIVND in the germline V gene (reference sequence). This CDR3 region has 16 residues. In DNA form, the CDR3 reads TGTGCCAGTAGCCAGGGGGGCGCTACTGGGGCCAACTTCCTGACTTTC. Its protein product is CASSQGGATGANFLTF.

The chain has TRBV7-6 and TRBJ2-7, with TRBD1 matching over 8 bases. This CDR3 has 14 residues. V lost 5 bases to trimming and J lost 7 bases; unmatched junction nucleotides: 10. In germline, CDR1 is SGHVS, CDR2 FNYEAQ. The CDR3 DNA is TGTGCCAGCAGCACCCCGGGACAGGCTGGGGAGCAGTACTTC. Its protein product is CASSTPGQAGEQYF.

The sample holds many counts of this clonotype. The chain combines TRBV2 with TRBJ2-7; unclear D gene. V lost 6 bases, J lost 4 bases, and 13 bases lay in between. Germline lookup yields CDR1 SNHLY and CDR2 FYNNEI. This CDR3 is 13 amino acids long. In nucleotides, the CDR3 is TGTGCCAGCAGAATGGCATCGCGTTACGAGCAGTACTTC. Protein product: CASRMASRYEQYF.

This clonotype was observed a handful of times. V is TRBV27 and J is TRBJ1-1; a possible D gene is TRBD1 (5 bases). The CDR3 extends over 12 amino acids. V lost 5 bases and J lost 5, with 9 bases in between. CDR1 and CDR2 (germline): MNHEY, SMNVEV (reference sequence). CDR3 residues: CASSGGQTEAFF. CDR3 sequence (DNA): TGTGCCAGCAGTGGAGGACAAACTGAAGCTTTCTTT.

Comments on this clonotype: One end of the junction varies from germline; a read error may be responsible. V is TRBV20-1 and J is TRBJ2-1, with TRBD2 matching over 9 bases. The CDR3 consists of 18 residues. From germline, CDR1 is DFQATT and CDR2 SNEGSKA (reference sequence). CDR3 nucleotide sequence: TGCAGTGCTAGTACCGGGACTAGCTCGACCGTCTCCTACAATGGGCAGTTCTTC. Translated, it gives CSASTGTSSTVSYNGQFF.

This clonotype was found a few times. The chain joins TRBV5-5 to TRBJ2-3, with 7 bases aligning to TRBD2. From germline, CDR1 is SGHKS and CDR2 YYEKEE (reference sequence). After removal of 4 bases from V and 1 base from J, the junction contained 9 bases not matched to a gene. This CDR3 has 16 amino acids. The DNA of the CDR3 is TGTGCCAGCAGCGCGGGGGACCTCGAGGGCACAGATACGCAGTATTTT. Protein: CASSAGDLEGTDTQYF. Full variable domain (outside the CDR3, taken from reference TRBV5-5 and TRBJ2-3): DAGVTQSPTHLIKTRGQQVTLRCSPISGHKSVSWYQQVLGQGPQFIFQYYEKEERGRGNFPDRFSARQFPNYSSELNVNALLLGDSALYLCASSAGDLEGTDTQYFGPGTRLTVL.

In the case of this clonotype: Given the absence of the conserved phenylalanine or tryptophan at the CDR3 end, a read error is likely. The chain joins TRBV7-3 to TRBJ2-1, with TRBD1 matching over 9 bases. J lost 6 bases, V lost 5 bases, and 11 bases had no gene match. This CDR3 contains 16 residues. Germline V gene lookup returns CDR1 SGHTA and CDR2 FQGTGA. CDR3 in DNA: TGTGCCAGCAGCATAGGAGGGACAGGGACCATCAATGAGCAGTTCTTA. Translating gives CASSIGGTGTINEQFL.

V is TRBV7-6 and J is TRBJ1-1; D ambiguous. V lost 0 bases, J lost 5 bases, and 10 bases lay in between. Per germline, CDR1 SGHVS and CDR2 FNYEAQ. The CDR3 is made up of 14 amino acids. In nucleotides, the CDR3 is TGTGCCAGCAGCTTAGCCGCCGGCGAGACTGAAGCTTTCTTT. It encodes CASSLAAGETEAFF.